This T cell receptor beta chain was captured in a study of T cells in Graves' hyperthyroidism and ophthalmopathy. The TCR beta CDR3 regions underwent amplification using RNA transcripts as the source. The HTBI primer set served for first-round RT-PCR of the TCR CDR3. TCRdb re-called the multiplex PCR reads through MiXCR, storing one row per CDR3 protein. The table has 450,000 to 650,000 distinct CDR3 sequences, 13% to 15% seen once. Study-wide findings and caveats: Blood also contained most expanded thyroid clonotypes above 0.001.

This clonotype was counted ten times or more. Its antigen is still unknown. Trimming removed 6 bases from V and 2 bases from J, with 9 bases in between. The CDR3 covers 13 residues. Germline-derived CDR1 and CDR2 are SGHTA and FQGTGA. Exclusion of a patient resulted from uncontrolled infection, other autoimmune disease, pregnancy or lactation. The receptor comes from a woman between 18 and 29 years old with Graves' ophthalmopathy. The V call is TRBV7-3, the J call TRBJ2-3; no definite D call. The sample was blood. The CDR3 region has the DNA TGTGCCAGCAGTTTATCCCCCACAGATACGCAGTATTTT. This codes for CASSLSPTDTQYF.